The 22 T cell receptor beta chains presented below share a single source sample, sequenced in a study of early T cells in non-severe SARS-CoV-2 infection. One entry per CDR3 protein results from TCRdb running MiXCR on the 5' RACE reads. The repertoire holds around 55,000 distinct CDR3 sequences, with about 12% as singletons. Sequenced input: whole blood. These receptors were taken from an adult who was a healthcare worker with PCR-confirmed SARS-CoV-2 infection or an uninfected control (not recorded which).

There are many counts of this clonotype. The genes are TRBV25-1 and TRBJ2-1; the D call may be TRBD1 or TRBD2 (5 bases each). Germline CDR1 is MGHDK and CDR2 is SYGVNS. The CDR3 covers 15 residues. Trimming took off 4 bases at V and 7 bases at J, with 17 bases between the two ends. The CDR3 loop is CASSVSRGVQNEQFF. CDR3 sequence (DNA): TGTGCCAGCAGTGTCTCTAGGGGAGTTCAGAATGAGCAGTTCTTC.

The CDR3, as DNA: TGTGCCAGCAGTTACTCCGTGTATGAGCAGTTCTTC. Amino acid sequence: CASSYSVYEQFF. The chain links TRBV6-2 or TRBV6-3 to TRBJ2-1, with D unresolved. Trimming took off 0 bases at V and 8 bases at J, with 5 bases between the two ends. The CDR3 extends over 12 amino acids. Looked up from germline, CDR1 is MNHEY and CDR2 is SVGEGT.

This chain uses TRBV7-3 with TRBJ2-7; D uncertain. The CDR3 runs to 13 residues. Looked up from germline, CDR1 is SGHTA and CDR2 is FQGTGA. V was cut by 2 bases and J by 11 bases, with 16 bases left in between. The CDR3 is CASSLSAGLVEYF. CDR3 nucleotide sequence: TGTGCCAGCAGCTTATCGGCAGGCCTGGTGGAGTACTTC.

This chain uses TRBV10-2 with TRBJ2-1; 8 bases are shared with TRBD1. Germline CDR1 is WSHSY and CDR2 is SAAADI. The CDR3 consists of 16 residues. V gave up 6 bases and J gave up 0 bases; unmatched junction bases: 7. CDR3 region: CASRTGVLTSYNEQFF. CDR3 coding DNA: TGCGCCAGCAGGACAGGGGTCCTTACCTCCTACAATGAGCAGTTCTTC.

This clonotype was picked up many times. This CDR3 is CASSQDPPGRGTQYF. CDR3 DNA: TGCGCCAGCAGCCAAGATCCGCCAGGGCGAGGGACCCAGTACTTC. The V and J genes are TRBV4-3 and TRBJ2-5; D is possibly TRBD1 (5 bases). V was clipped by 0 bases and J by 7 bases, with 15 bases between them. The CDR3 has 15 residues. Germline CDR1 and CDR2: LGHNA and YSLEER.

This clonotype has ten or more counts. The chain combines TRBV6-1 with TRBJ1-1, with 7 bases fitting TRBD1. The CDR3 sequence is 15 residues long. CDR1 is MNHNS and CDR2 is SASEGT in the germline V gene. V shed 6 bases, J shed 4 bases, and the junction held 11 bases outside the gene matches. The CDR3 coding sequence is TGTGCCAGCAGCACCTTGAGACAGGGTCCCACTGAAGCTTTCTTT. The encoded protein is CASSTLRQGPTEAFF.

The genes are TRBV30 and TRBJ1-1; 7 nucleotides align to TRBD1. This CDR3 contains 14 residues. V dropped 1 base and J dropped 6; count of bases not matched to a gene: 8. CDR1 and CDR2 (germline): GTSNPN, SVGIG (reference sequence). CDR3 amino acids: CAWSERDSVSEAFF. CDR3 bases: TGTGCCTGGAGTGAAAGGGACAGTGTATCTGAAGCTTTCTTT.

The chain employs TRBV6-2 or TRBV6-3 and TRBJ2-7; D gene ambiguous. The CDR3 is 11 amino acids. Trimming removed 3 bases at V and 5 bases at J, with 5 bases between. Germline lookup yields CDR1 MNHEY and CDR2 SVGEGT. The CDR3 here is CASSYGHEQYF. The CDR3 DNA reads TGTGCCAGCAGTTATGGCCACGAGCAGTACTTC.

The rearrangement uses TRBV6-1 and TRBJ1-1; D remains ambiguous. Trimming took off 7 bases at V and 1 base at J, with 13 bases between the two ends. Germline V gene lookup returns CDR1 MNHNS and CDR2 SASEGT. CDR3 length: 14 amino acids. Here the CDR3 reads CASIPGKANTEAFF. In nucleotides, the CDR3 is TGTGCCAGCATCCCGGGCAAGGCGAACACTGAAGCTTTCTTT.

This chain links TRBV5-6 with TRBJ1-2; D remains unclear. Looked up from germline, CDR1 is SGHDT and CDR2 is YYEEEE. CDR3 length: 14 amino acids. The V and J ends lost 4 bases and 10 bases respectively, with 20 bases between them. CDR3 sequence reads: CASSPPGTVNFYTF. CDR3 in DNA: TGTGCCAGCAGCCCCCCGGGAACGGTTAATTTCTACACCTTC. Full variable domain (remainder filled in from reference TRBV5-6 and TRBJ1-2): DAGVTQSPTHLIKTRGQQVTLRCSPKSGHDTVSWYQQALGQGPQFIFQYYEEEERQRGNFPDRFSGHQFPNYSSELNVNALLLGDSALYLCASSPPGTVNFYTFGSGTRLTVV.

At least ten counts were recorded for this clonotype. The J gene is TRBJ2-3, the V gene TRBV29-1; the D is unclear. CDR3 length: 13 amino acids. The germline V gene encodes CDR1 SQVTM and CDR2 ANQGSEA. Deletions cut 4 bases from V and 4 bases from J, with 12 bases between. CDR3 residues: CSVGTPLSDTQYF. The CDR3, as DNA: TGCAGCGTTGGAACTCCCCTATCAGATACGCAGTATTTT.

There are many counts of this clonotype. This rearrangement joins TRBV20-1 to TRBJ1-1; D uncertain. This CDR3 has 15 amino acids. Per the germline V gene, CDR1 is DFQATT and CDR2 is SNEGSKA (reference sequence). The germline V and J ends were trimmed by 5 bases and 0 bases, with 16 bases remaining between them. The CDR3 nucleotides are TGCAGTGCTGGTTGGGCAGGAGCGATGAACACTGAAGCTTTCTTT. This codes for CSAGWAGAMNTEAFF.

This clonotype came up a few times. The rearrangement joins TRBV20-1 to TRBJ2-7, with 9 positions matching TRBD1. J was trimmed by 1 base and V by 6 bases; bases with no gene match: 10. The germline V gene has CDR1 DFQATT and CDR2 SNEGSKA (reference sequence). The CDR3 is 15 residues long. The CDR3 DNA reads TGCAGTGCGGATGACAGGGGGGGAGTTTCCTACGAGCAGTACTTC. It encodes CSADDRGGVSYEQYF.

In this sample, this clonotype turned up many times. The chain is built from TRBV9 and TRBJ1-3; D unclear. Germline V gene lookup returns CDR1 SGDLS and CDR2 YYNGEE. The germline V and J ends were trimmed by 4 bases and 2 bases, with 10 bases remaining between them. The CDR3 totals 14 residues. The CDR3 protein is CASSLGSTGNTIYF. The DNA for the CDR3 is TGTGCCAGCAGCCTCGGATCAACTGGAAACACCATATATTTT.

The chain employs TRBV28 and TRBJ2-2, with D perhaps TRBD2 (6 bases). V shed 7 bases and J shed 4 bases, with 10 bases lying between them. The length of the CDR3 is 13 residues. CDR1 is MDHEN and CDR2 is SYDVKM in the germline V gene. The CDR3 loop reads CASKVGGTGELFF. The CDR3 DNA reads TGTGCCAGCAAGGTCGGGGGCACCGGGGAGCTGTTTTTT.

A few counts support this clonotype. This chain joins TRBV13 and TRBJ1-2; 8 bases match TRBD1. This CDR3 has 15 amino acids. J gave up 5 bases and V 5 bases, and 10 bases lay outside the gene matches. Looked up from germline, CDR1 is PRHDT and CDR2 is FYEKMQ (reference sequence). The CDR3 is CASSPRTGKGYGYTF. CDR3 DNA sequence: TGTGCCAGCAGCCCCCGGACAGGGAAGGGATATGGCTACACCTTC.

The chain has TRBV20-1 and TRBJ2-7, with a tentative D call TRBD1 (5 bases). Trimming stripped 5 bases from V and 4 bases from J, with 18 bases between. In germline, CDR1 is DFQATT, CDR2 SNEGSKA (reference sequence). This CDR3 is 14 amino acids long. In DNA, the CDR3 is TGCAGTGCTCCATATGCAGGGAAGCCGTACGAGCAGTACTTC. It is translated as CSAPYAGKPYEQYF.

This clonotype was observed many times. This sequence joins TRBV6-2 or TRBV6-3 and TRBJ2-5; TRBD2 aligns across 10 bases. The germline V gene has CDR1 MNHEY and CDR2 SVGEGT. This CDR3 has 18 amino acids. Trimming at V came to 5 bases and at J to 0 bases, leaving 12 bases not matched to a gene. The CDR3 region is CASSGTSGEGPNQETQYF. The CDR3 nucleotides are TGTGCCAGCAGTGGAACTAGCGGGGAAGGACCCAACCAAGAGACCCAGTACTTC.

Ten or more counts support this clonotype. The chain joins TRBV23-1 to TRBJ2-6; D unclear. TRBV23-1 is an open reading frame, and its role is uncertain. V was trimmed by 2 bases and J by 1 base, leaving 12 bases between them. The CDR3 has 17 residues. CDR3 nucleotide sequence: TGCGCCAGCAGTCAAGGACCACCCGATTCTGGGGCCAACGTCCTGACTTTC. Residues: CASSQGPPDSGANVLTF.

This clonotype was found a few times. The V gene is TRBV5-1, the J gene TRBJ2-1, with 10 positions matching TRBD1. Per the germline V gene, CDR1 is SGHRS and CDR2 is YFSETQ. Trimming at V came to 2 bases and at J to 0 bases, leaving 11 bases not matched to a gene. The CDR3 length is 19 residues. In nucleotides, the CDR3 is TGCGCCAGCAGCTTCCGGGACAGGGGTTCCCTGAGCTCCTACAATGAGCAGTTCTTC. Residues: CASSFRDRGSLSSYNEQFF.

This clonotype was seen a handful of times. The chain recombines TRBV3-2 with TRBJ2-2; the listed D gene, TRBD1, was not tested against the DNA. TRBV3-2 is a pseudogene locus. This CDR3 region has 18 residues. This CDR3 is CASSQEDRGGPSVGELFF. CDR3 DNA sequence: TGTGCCAGCAGCCAAGAGGACAGGGGAGGACCTAGCGTGGGGGAGCTGTTTTTT.

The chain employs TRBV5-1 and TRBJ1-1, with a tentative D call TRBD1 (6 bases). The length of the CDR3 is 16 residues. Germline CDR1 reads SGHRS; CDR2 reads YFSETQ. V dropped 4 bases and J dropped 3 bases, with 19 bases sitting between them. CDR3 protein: CASSLLTGTLDTEAFF. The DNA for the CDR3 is TGCGCCAGCAGCCTTCTTACCGGGACACTTGACACTGAAGCTTTCTTT. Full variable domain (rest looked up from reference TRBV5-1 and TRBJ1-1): KAGVTQTPRYLIKTRGQQVTLSCSPISGHRSVSWYQQTPGQGLQFLFEYFSETQRNKGNFPGRFSGRQFSNSRSEMNVSTLELGDSALYLCASSLLTGTLDTEAFFGQGTRLTVV.